This T cell receptor beta chain was documented in a study of neurological immune-mediated disorders. Study outcomes and limitations: HTLV-1-associated myelopathy had the most TCR clonal expansion, and multiple sclerosis had the least, less than healthy controls.

V was cut by 6 bases and J by 6 bases, with 12 bases left in between. The CDR3 contains 13 residues. Looked up from germline, CDR1 is MNHEY and CDR2 is SVGAGI. The unsorted libraries were made from 2 million PBMCs kept at -80 C. This clonotype was found many times. Its antigen is not known. cDNA was made by 5'RACE with 10-nucleotide random UMIs. In every sequencing run, more than 170 million TCR-beta sequences were generated from 15-18 subjects. TCRdb re-called the 5' RACE reads with MiXCR, one entry per CDR3 protein. Here the sample spans 59,000 or so distinct CDR3 sequences, roughly 13% being singletons.

The J gene is TRBJ2-1, the V gene TRBV6-5; D possibly uses TRBD1 or TRBD2 (5 bases each). Sequencing was performed on PBMCs. The clonotype comes from a woman between 55 and 75 years old with HTLV-1-associated myelopathy (HAM/TSP). The CDR3 region has the DNA TGTGCCAGCAGGCGAGGGACGGTCAATGAGCAGTTCTTC. It is translated as CASRRGTVNEQFF.